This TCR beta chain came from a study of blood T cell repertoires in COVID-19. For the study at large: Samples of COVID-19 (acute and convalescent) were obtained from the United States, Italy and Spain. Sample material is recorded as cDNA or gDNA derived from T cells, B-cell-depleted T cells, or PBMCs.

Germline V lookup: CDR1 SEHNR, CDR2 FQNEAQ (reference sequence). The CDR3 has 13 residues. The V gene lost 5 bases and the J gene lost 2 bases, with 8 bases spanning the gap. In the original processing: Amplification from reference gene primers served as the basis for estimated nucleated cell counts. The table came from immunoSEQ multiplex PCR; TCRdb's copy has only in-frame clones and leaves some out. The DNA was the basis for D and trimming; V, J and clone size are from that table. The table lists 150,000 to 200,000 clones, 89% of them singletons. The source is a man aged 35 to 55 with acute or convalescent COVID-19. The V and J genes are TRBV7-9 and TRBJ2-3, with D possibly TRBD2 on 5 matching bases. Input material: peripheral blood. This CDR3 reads CASSLTNTDTQYF. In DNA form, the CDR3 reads TGTGCCAGCAGCCTGACTAACACAGATACGCAGTATTTT.